These 19 T cell receptor beta chains were sequenced from one sample in a study of blood T cell repertoires in COVID-19. The table came from immunoSEQ multiplex PCR; TCRdb's copy has only in-frame clones and leaves some out. The data hold some 150,000 clones, with 70% to 85% observed a single time. Sequences were obtained from PBMCs or T cells enriched from blood (not recorded which). These receptors were taken from a man aged 45-60 years who had recovered from COVID-19.

V gene TRBV11-2 combines with J gene TRBJ2-5; 9 nucleotides align to TRBD2. V dropped 3 bases and J dropped 5; count of bases not matched to a gene: 4. Germline V gene sequence: CDR1 SGHAT, CDR2 FQNNGV. The CDR3 covers 14 residues. The CDR3 nucleotides read TGTGCCAGCAGCTTTGGGACTAGCCAGGAGACCCAGTACTTC. Translated: CASSFGTSQETQYF.

The chain joins TRBV5-4 to TRBJ1-2; 11 bases match TRBD1. CDR3 length equals 15 residues. CDR1 and CDR2 from the germline V gene are SGHNT and YYREEE (reference sequence). Unmatched junction bases numbered 11, after V lost 4 bases and J lost 9 bases. The CDR3 protein is CASSSTRDRGESYTF. The CDR3 DNA sequence: TGTGCCAGCAGCAGTACCCGGGACAGGGGGGAGAGCTACACCTTC.

The gene calls are TRBV5-4 and TRBJ2-3; possibly TRBD2 for D (5 bases). Germline V lookup: CDR1 SGHNT, CDR2 YYREEE (reference sequence). The CDR3 covers 14 residues. The V gene lost 5 bases and the J gene lost 4 bases, with 14 bases spanning the gap. The CDR3 coding sequence is TGTGCCAGCAGTCGGGAAGAGTTTGCAGATACGCAGTATTTT. It translates to CASSREEFADTQYF.

The chain uses TRBV19 and TRBJ2-5; the match to TRBD2 covers 12 bases. V was pared by 6 bases and J by 0 bases, with 8 bases of the junction left unmatched. This CDR3 is 17 amino acids long. Germline loops: CDR1 LNHDA, CDR2 SQIVND (reference sequence). CDR3 coding DNA: TGTGCCAGTAGGCGACTAGCGGGGGAGCTGTACCAAGAGACCCAGTACTTC. Translation gives CASRRLAGELYQETQYF.

The chain is built from TRBV7-9 and TRBJ1-1, with D possibly TRBD1 on 5 matching bases. The CDR3 loop spans 14 amino acids. The V end lost 0 bases, the J end lost 5 bases, and 10 bases lay between the germline ends. The germline V gene encodes CDR1 SEHNR and CDR2 FQNEAQ (reference sequence). The CDR3 is CASSLAGGETEAFF. DNA for the CDR3: TGTGCCAGCAGCTTAGCGGGAGGGGAAACTGAAGCTTTCTTT.

This chain uses TRBV11-2 with TRBJ2-1; 8 bases fit TRBD2. The CDR3 is 19 amino acids. V was clipped by 2 bases and J by 0 bases; unmatched bases: 12. CDR1 and CDR2 (germline): SGHAT, FQNNGV. The CDR3 DNA follows: TGTGCCAGCAGCTTAAATTGGGCGGGGGGCCTACCCTCCTACAATGAGCAGTTCTTC. The encoded protein is CASSLNWAGGLPSYNEQFF.

This rearrangement joins TRBV7-3 to TRBJ2-1; 11 bases fit TRBD2. CDR1 is SGHTA and CDR2 is FQGTGA in the germline V gene. This CDR3 comprises 17 residues. Trimming cost V 5 bases and J 6 bases; bases outside gene matches: 12. DNA of the CDR3: TGTGCCAGCAGCCCCACCCCTCTAGCGGGGGGCTCCAATGAGCAGTTCTTC. Encoded protein: CASSPTPLAGGSNEQFF. Using reference TRBV7-3 and TRBJ2-1 for the parts outside the CDR3, the full variable domain is GAGVSQTPSNKVTEKGKYVELRCDPISGHTALYWYRQSLGQGPEFLIYFQGTGAADDSGLPNDRFFAVRPEGSVSTLKIQRTERGDSAVYLCASSPTPLAGGSNEQFFGPGTRLTVL.

The chain carries TRBV5-5 and TRBJ1-5; D perhaps matches TRBD1 (6 bases). Germline loops: CDR1 SGHKS, CDR2 YYEKEE (reference sequence). V was pared by 3 bases and J by 4 bases, with 8 bases between. CDR3 length: 13 amino acids. In DNA, the CDR3 is TGTGCCAGCAGCTCCACAGGGAATCAGCCCCAGCATTTT. It is translated as CASSSTGNQPQHF.

This clone was seen once. The chain links TRBV18 to TRBJ1-5; TRBD1 matches at 7 bases. The CDR3 spans 16 residues. The germline V gene has CDR1 KGHSH and CDR2 LQKENI. V dropped 4 bases and J dropped 3; count of bases not matched to a gene: 9. The CDR3 is CASSQRTGSFNQPQHF. CDR3 bases: TGTGCCAGCTCACAACGGACAGGAAGCTTCAATCAGCCCCAGCATTTT.

This clone was counted a few times. The V call is TRBV19, the J call TRBJ1-1, with a tentative D call TRBD1 (5 bases). The CDR3 length is 15 residues. Per the germline V gene, CDR1 is LNHDA and CDR2 is SQIVND (reference sequence). The V end was cut by 3 bases, the J end by 1 base, with 12 bases between. The CDR3 nucleotides read TGTGCCAGTAGTATCCACCCTGACAGGAACACTGAAGCTTTCTTT. Its translation: CASSIHPDRNTEAFF.

The chain has TRBV10-3 and TRBJ2-5; D gene unclear. This CDR3 is 13 amino acids long. From germline, CDR1 is ENHRY and CDR2 SYGVKD. Trimming removed 6 bases from V and 1 base from J, with 9 bases in between. CDR3: CAISSATQETQYF. The CDR3 bases are TGTGCCATCAGCAGCGCTACCCAAGAGACCCAGTACTTC.

The rearrangement joins TRBV3-1 (or the pseudogene TRBV3-2) to TRBJ2-2; TRBD2 matches 7 bases. Germline V lookup: CDR1 LGHDT, CDR2 YNNKEL (reference sequence). This CDR3 has 13 residues. J was trimmed by 11 bases and V by 1 base; bases with no gene match: 4. The CDR3 DNA reads as TGTGCCAGCAGCCAAGTGGGAGGGAGTGAGCTGTTTTTT. This codes for CASSQVGGSELFF.

This clone appeared once. This chain uses TRBV2 with TRBJ2-4, with a possible D match to TRBD2 (6 bases). CDR1 SNHLY and CDR2 FYNNEI come from the germline V gene. V shed 3 bases and J shed 0 bases, with 9 bases lying between them. The CDR3 extends over 15 amino acids. CDR3 sequence: CASSEWGVAKNIQYF. CDR3 sequence (DNA): TGTGCCAGCAGTGAGTGGGGGGTAGCCAAAAACATTCAGTACTTC.

This sequence joins TRBV7-7 and TRBJ2-7; 12 bases agree with TRBD1. Unmatched junction bases numbered 5, after V lost 5 bases and J lost 3 bases. Germline loops: CDR1 SSHAT, CDR2 FNYEAQ (reference sequence). The CDR3 runs 15 residues. The CDR3 reads CASSQGTGGFYEQYF. The CDR3 nucleotides read TGTGCCAGCAGCCAAGGGACAGGGGGCTTCTACGAGCAGTACTTC.

V and J are TRBV18 and TRBJ1-1; perhaps TRBD1 as D (6 bases). The ends were cut back, 2 bases at V and 0 bases at J, with 10 bases in the middle. Germline CDR1 KGHSH, CDR2 LQKENI. The CDR3 length is 15 residues. The CDR3 region has the DNA TGTGCCAGCTCACCAAGGACAGCTATGAACACTGAAGCTTTCTTT. Encoded protein: CASSPRTAMNTEAFF.

The chain links TRBV19 to TRBJ2-2; D remains unclear. V shed 4 bases and J shed 1 base, with 7 bases lying between them. The CDR3 runs to 14 residues. Germline V gene sequence: CDR1 LNHDA, CDR2 SQIVND (reference sequence). The CDR3 nucleotides are TGTGCCAGTAGTACAGGATGGAACACCGGGGAGCTGTTTTTT. This sequence encodes CASSTGWNTGELFF. The full variable domain, rest sourced from reference TRBV19 and TRBJ2-2, is DGGITQSPKYLFRKEGQNVTLSCEQNLNHDAMYWYRQDPGQGLRLIYYSQIVNDFQKGDIAEGYSVSREKKESFPLTVTSAQKNPTAFYLCASSTGWNTGELFFGEGSRLTVL.

This chain joins TRBV11-2 and TRBJ1-3; 7 nucleotides line up with TRBD1. Germline values: CDR1 SGHAT, CDR2 FQNNGV. The CDR3 has 17 residues. The trim removed 3 bases at V and 0 bases at J, leaving 8 bases unmatched. CDR3 residues: CASSFPRQGLSGNTIYF. The CDR3 DNA follows: TGTGCCAGCAGCTTCCCGCGACAGGGACTCTCTGGAAACACCATATATTTT.

On this clone itself: Relative to the germline gene, one junction end is altered; a read error may explain this. The gene calls are TRBV15 and TRBJ2-6; perhaps TRBD1 as D (6 bases). The germline gives CDR1 LNHNV, CDR2 YYDKDF (reference sequence). CDR3 size: 15 residues. The CDR3 spells CVTSRAGAGANVLTF. CDR3 coding DNA: TGTGTCACCAGCAGAGCAGGGGCTGGGGCCAACGTCCTGACTTTC.

In its sample, this clone was seen a few times. The V call is TRBV5-1, the J call TRBJ2-2, with 13 bases identical to TRBD2. Trimming removed 4 bases from V and 7 bases from J; junction bases left unmatched: 10. There are 17 residues in the CDR3. Germline V lookup: CDR1 SGHRS, CDR2 YFSETQ. CDR3 amino acids: CASSPRTSGGRGGELFF. CDR3 coding DNA: TGCGCCAGCAGCCCACGGACTAGCGGGGGACGAGGCGGGGAGCTGTTTTTT.